This T cell receptor (beta chain) was identified during a study of blood T cell repertoires in COVID-19. Study information: Italy, Spain and the United States were the sources of the convalescent and acute COVID-19 samples. T cells, B-cell-depleted T cells, or PBMCs provided the cDNA or gDNA that served as material.

Per the authors' pipeline: Quantification of nucleated cells was approximated via reference gene primer amplification. Sequencing used immunoSEQ multiplex PCR; TCRdb keeps in-frame clones, though not all of them. The DNA gave D and trimming, while V, J and clone size come from that table. Here the sample spans over 200,000 clones, 85% to 90% being singletons. The germline V and J ends were trimmed by 3 bases and 8 bases, with 11 bases remaining between them. CDR3 length: 13 residues. Sequencing used peripheral blood. This TCR derives from a man of 80 years or more with acute or convalescent COVID-19. This chain connects TRBV12-3 or TRBV12-4 to TRBJ1-5; the D is unclear. CDR3 in DNA: TGTGCCAGCAGTTTTGAGCGGTCGGAGCCCCAGCATTTT. Translating it yields CASSFERSEPQHF.